The source of this T cell receptor beta chain is a study of neurological immune-mediated disorders. The group of healthy controls was made up of people who were blood bank volunteers in Maryland, USA. Synthesis of cDNA was performed by 5'RACE using 10-nucleotide random UMIs. Over 160 million TCR-beta sequences from 15-18 subjects were obtained in each sequencing run. TCRdb passed the 5' RACE reads through MiXCR, listing each CDR3 protein once. In the table there are tens of thousands of distinct CDR3 sequences, about 6.7% of which are singletons. V was pared by 5 bases and J by 3 bases, with 11 bases between. This CDR3 is built from 13 residues. Germline CDR1 and CDR2: LNHDA and SQIVND (reference sequence). Study-wide results and limits: The greatest degree of TCR clonal expansion was observed in HTLV-1-associated myelopathy, with the lowest in multiple sclerosis, below that of healthy controls.

This clonotype was observed at least ten times. Its antigen is unidentified. Specimen: PBMCs. The genes are TRBV19 and TRBJ2-7; D is possibly TRBD1 or TRBD2 (5 bases each). This sequence was found in a woman aged 40 to 50 in good health. The CDR3 DNA is TGTGCCAGTAGTGCCGGGGCCAACTACGAGCAGTACTTC. Translation gives CASSAGANYEQYF.